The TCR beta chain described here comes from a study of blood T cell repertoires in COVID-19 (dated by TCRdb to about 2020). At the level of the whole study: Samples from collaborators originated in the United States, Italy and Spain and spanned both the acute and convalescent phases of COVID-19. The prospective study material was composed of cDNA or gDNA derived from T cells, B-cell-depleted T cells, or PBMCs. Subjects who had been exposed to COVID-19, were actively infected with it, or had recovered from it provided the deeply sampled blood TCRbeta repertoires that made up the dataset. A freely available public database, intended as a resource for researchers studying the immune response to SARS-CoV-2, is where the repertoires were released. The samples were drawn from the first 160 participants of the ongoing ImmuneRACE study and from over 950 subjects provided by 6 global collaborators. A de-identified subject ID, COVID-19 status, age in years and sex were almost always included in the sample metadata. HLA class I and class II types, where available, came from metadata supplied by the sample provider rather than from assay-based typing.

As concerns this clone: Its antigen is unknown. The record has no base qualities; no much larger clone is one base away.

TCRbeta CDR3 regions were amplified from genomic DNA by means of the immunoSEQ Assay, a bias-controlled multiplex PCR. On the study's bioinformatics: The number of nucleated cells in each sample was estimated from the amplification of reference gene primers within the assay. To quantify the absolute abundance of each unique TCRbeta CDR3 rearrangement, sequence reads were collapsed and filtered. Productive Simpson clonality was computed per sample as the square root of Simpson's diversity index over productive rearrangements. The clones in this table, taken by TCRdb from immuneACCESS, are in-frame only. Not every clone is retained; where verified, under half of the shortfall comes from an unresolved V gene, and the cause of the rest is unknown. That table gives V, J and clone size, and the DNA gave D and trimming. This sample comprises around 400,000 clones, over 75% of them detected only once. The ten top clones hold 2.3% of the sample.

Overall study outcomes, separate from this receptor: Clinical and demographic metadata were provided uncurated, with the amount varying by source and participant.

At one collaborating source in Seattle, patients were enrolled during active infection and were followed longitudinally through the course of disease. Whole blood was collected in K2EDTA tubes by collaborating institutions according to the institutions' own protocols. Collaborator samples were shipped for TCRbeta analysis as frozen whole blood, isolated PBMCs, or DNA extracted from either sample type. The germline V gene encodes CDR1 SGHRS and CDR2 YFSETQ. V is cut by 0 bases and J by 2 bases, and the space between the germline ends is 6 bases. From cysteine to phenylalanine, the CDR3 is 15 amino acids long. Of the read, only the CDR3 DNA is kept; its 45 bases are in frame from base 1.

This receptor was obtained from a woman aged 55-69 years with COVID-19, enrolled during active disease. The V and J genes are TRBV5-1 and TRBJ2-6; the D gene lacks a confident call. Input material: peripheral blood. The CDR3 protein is CASSLGGAGANVLTF. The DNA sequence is TGCGCCAGCAGCTTGGGCGGTGCTGGGGCCAACGTCCTGACTTTC.